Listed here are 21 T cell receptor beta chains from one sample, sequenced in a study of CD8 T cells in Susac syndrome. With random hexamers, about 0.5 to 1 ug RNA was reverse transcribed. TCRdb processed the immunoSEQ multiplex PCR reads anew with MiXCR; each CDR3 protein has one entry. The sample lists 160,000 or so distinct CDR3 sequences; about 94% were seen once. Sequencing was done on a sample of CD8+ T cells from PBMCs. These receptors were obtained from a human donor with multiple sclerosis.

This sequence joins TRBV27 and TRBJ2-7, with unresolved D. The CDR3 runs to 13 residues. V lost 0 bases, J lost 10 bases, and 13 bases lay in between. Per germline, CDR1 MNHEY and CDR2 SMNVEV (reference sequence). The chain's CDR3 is CASSLSPAVVQYF. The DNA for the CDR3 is TGTGCCAGCAGTTTATCCCCGGCGGTAGTTCAGTACTTC.

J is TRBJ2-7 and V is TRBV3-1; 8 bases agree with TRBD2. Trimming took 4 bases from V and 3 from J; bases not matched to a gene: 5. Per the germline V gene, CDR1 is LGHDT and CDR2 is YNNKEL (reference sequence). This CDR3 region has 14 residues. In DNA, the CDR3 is TGTGCCAGCAGCCCGGGACTAGTAGGCTACGAGCAGTACTTC. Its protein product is CASSPGLVGYEQYF.

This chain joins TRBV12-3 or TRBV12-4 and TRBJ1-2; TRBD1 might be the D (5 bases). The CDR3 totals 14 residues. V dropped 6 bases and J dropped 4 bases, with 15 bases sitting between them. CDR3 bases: TGTGCCAGCAGCCTACGGGGACGGACCTATGGCTACACCTTC. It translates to CASSLRGRTYGYTF.

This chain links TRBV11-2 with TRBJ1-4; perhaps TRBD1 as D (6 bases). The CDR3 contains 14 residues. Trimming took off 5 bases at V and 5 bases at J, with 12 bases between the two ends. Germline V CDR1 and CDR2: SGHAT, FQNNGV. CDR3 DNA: TGTGCCAGCAGCCCGGGACAAGTCAATGAAAAACTGTTTTTT. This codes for CASSPGQVNEKLFF.

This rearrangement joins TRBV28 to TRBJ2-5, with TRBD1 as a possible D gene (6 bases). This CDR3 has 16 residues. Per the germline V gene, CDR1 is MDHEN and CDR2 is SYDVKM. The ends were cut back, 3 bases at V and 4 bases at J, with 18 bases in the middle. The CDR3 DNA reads TGTGCCAGCAGTTTTAACAGGGCAACCCGAAGAGAGACCCAGTACTTC. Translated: CASSFNRATRRETQYF. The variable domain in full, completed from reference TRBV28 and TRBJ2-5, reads DVKVTQSSRYLVKRTGEKVFLECVQDMDHENMFWYRQDPGLGLRLIYFSYDVKMKEKGDIPEGYSVSREKKERFSLILESASTNQTSMYLCASSFNRATRRETQYFGPGTRLLVL.

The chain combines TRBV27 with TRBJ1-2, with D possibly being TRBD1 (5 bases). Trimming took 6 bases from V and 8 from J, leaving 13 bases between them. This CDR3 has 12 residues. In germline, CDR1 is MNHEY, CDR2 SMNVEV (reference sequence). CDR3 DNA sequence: TGTGCCAGCAGAGCAGGGATGTACGGCTACACCTTC. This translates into CASRAGMYGYTF.

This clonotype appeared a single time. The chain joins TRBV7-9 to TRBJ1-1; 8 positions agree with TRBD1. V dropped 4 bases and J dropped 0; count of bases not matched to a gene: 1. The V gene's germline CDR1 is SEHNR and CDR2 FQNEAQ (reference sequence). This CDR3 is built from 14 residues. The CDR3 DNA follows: TGTGCCAGCAGCTCAGGGGGCATGAACACTGAAGCTTTCTTT. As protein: CASSSGGMNTEAFF.

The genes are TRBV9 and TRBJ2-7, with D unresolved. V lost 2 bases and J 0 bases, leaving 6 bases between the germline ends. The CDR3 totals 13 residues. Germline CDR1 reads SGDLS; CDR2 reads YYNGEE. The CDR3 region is CASSVTPSYEQYF. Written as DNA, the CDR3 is TGTGCCAGCAGCGTCACTCCCTCCTACGAGCAGTACTTC.

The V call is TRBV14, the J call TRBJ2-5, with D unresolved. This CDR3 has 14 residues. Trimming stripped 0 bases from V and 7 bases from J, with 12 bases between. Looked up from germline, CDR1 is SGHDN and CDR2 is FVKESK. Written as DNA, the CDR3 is TGTGCCAGCAGCCAAGATGCAGAGAGAGGGACCCAGTACTTC. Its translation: CASSQDAERGTQYF.

CDR3 protein: CSADDGLNTEAFF. The CDR3, as DNA: TGCAGCGCTGATGACGGTTTGAACACTGAAGCTTTCTTT. The V gene is TRBV29-1, the J gene TRBJ1-1; D not certain. The length of the CDR3 is 13 residues. V lost 7 bases to trimming and J lost 0 bases, with 12 bases between them. Germline CDR1 is SQVTM and CDR2 is ANQGSEA.

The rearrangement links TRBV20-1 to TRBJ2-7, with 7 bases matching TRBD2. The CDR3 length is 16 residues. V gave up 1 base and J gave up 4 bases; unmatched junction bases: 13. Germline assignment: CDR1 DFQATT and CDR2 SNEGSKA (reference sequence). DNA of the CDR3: TGCAGTGCTAGAGGAGGGGACGGGGGGTTGGAATACGAGCAGTACTTC. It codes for CSARGGDGGLEYEQYF.

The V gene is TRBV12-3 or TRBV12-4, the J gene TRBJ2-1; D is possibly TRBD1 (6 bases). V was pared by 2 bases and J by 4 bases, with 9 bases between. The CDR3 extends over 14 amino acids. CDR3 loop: CASSLQGRYNEQFF. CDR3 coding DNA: TGTGCCAGCAGTTTACAGGGGCGATACAATGAGCAGTTCTTC.

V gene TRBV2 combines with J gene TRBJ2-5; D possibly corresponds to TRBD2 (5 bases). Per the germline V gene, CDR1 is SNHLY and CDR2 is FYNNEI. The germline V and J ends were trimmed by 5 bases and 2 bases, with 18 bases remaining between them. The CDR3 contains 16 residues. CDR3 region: CASSTGLNGGQETQYF. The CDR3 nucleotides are TGTGCCAGCAGTACCGGCCTAAATGGCGGGCAAGAGACCCAGTACTTC.

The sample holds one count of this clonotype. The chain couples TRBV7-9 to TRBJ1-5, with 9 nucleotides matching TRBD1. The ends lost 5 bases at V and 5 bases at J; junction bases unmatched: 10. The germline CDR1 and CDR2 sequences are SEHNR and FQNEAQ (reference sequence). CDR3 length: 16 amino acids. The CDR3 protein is CASSTTDRGTDQPQHF. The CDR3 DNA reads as TGTGCCAGCAGCACAACGGACAGGGGAACCGATCAGCCCCAGCATTTT. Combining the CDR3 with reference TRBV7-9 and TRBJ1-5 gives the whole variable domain DTGVSQNPRHKITKRGQNVTFRCDPISEHNRLYWYRQTLGQGPEFLTYFQNEAQLEKSRLLSDRFSAERPKGSFSTLEIQRTEQGDSAMYLCASSTTDRGTDQPQHFGDGTRLSIL.

The CDR3 DNA sequence: TGCGCCAGCAGCCAAGGGGCACTAGCGGGGGAGGCCAATGAGCAGTTCTTC. It is translated as CASSQGALAGEANEQFF. This chain connects TRBV4-1 to TRBJ2-1, with 11 bases matching TRBD2. V was pared by 1 base and J by 6 bases, with 8 bases of the junction left unmatched. The CDR3 runs 17 residues. In germline, CDR1 is MGHRA, CDR2 YSYEKL.

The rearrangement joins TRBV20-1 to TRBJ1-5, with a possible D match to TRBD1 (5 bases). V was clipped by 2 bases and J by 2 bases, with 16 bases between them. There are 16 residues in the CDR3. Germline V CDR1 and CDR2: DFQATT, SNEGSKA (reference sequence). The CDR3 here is CSARSLGGSGNQPQHF. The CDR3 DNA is TGCAGTGCTAGAAGTCTGGGGGGATCAGGCAATCAGCCCCAGCATTTT.

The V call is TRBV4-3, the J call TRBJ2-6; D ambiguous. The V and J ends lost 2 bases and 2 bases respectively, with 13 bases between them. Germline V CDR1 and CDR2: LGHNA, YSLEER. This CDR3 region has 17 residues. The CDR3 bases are TGCGCCAGCAGCCAATGCGGTGGGGTGGCTGGGGCCAACGTCCTGACTTTC. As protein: CASSQCGGVAGANVLTF.

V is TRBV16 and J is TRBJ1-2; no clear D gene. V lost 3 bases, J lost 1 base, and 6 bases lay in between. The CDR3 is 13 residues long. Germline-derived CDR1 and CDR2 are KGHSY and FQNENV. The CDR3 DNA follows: TGTGCCAGCAGCCAGGGGAGTAACTATGGCTACACCTTC. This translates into CASSQGSNYGYTF.

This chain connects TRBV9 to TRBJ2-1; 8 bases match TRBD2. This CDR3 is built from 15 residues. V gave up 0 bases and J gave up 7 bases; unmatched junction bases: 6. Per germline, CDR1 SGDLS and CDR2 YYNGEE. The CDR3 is CASSVGGLAGNEQFF. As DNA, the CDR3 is TGTGCCAGCAGCGTAGGAGGATTAGCGGGGAATGAGCAGTTCTTC.

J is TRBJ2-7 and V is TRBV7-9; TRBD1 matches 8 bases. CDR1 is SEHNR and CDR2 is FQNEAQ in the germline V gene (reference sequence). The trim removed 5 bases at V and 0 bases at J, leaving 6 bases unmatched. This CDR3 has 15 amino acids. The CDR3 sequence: CASSTRTGTSYEQYF. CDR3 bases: TGTGCCAGCAGCACCCGGACAGGGACCTCCTACGAGCAGTACTTC.

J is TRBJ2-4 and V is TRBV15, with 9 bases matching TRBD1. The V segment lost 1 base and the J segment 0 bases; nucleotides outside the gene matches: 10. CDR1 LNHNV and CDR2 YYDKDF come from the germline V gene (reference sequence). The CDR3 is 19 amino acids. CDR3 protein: CATSRVTDRGFVAKNIQYF. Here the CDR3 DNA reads TGTGCCACCAGCAGAGTGACGGACAGGGGATTTGTAGCCAAAAACATTCAGTACTTC.